Ten or more counts support the clone carrying this TCR beta chain. Its antigen is still unknown. The data originate from a study of T cells in Graves' hyperthyroidism and ophthalmopathy. Germline values: CDR1 LGHDT, CDR2 YNNKEL (reference sequence). V was trimmed by 1 base and J by 3 bases, leaving 14 bases between them. The CDR3 has 16 amino acids. Whole-study findings and limits: Separation of ophthalmopathy from stable hyperthyroidism was achieved by a 13 V-J model. Also found in blood were most expanded thyroid clonotypes above 0.001.

Researchers amplified the TCR beta CDR3 regions from RNA transcripts. HTBI primers were employed in a first-round RT-PCR of the TCR CDR3. TCRdb independently ran MiXCR on the multiplex PCR reads; one entry per CDR3 protein. The data contain 400,000 to 500,000 distinct CDR3 sequences, roughly 14% of them singletons. The chain employs TRBV3-1 and TRBJ2-3; the D is unclear. Sequenced sample: blood. The source of this sequence is a man younger than 35 with Graves' ophthalmopathy. CDR3 sequence reads: CASSQGASTGTDTQYF. The CDR3 DNA follows: TGTGCCAGCAGCCAAGGAGCGAGCACGGGTACAGATACGCAGTATTTT.